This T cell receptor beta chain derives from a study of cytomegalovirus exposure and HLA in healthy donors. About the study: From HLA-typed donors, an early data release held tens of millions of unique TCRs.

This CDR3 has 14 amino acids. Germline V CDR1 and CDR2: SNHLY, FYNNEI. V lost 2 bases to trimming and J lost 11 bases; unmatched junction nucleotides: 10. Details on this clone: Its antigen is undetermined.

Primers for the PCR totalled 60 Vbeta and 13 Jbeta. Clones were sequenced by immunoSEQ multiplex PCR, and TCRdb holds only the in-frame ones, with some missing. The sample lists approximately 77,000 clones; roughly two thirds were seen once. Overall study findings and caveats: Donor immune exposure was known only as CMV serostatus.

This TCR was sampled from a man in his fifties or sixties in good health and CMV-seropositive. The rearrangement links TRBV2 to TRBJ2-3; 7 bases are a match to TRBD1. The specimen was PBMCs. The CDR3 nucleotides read TGTGCCAGCAGTGAACCCATGACAGGGACGAAGCAGTATTTT. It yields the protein CASSEPMTGTKQYF.